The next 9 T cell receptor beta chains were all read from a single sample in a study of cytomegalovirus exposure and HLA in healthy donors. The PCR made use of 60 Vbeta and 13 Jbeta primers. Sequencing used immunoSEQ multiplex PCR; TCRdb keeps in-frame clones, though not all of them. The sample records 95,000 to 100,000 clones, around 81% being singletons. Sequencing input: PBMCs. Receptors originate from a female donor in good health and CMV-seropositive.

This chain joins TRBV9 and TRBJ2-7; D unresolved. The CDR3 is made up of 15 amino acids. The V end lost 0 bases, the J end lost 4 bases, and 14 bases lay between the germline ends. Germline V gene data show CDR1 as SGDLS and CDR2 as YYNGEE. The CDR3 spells CASSVALEPRYEQYF. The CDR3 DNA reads TGTGCCAGCAGCGTAGCTTTGGAACCGAGGTACGAGCAGTACTTC.

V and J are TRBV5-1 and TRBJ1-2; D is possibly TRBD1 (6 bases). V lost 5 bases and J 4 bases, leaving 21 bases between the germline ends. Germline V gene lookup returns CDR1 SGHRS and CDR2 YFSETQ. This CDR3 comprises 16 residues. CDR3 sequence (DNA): TGCGCCAGCAGATCCGATACCGGGGGGCTGGGCTATGGCTACACCTTC. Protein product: CASRSDTGGLGYGYTF.

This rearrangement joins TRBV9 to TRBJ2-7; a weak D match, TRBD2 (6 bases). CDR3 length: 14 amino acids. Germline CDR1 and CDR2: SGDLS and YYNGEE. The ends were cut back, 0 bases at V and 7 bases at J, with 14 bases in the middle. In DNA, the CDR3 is TGTGCCAGCAGCGTAGGGTCGGAGGGATGGGAGCAGTACTTC. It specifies CASSVGSEGWEQYF.

As DNA, the CDR3 is TGTGCCAGCAGTTCTACAGGGGGCCGCACTGAAGCTTTCTTT. This sequence encodes CASSSTGGRTEAFF. This rearrangement joins TRBV7-9 to TRBJ1-1, with 9 nucleotides matching TRBD1. After removal of 6 bases from V and 4 bases from J, the junction contained 6 bases not matched to a gene. CDR3 length equals 14 residues. In germline, CDR1 is SEHNR, CDR2 FQNEAQ (reference sequence).

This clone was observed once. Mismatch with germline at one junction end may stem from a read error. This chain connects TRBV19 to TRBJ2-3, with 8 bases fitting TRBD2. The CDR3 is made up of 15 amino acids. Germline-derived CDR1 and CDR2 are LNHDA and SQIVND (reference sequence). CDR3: CPSSMSTGGVDTQYF. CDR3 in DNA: TGTCCCAGTAGTATGAGTACCGGGGGGGTCGATACGCAGTATTTT.

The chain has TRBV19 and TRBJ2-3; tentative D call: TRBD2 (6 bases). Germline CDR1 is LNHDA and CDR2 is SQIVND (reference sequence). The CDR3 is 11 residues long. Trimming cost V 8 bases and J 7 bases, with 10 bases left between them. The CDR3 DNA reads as TGTGCCAGTTGGGACTCCAATACGCAGTATTTT. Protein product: CASWDSNTQYF. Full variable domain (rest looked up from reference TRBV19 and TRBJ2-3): DGGITQSPKYLFRKEGQNVTLSCEQNLNHDAMYWYRQDPGQGLRLIYYSQIVNDFQKGDIAEGYSVSREKKESFPLTVTSAQKNPTAFYLCASWDSNTQYFGPGTRLTVL.

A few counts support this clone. In DNA, the CDR3 is TGTGCCAGCAGCTACCGGGACAGGGGATACACTGAAGCTTTCTTT. Amino acids: CASSYRDRGYTEAFF. J is TRBJ1-1 and V is TRBV7-9; 10 positions agree with TRBD1. CDR3 length equals 15 residues. Unmatched junction bases numbered 5, after V lost 4 bases and J lost 3 bases. The germline V gene encodes CDR1 SEHNR and CDR2 FQNEAQ (reference sequence).

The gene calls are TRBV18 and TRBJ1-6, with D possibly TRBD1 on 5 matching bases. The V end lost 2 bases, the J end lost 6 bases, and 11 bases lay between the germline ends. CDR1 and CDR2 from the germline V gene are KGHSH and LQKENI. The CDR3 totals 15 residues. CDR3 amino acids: CASSPAGDANSPLHF. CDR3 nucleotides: TGTGCCAGCTCACCAGCGGGGGACGCTAATTCACCCCTCCACTTT. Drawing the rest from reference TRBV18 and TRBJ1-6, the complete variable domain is NAGVMQNPRHLVRRRGQEARLRCSPMKGHSHVYWYRQLPEEGLKFMVYLQKENIIDESGMPKERFSAEFPKEGPSILRIQQVVRGDSAAYFCASSPAGDANSPLHFGNGTRLTVT.

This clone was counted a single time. The CDR3 is CASSELGGRFHEKLFF. Written as DNA, the CDR3 is TGCGCCAGCAGTGAGTTGGGGGGACGCTTTCATGAAAAACTGTTTTTT. The rearrangement links TRBV10-2 to TRBJ1-4; weak D call: TRBD1 (5 bases). CDR3 length: 16 amino acids. The germline V gene has CDR1 WSHSY and CDR2 SAAADI. Deletions cut 1 base from V and 6 bases from J, with 15 bases between.